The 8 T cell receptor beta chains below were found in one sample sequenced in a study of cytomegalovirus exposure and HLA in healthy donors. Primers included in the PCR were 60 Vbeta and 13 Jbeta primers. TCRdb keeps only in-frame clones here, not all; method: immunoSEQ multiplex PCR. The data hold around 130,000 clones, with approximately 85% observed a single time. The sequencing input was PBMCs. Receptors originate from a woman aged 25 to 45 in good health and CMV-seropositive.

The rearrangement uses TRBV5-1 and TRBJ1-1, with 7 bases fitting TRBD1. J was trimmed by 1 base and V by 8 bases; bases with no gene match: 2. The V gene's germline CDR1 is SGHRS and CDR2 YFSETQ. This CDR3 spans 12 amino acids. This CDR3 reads CARRGRNTEAFF. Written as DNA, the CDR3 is TGCGCCAGGAGGGGGCGGAACACTGAAGCTTTCTTT. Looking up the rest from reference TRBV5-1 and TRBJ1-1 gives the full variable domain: KAGVTQTPRYLIKTRGQQVTLSCSPISGHRSVSWYQQTPGQGLQFLFEYFSETQRNKGNFPGRFSGRQFSNSRSEMNVSTLELGDSALYLCARRGRNTEAFFGQGTRLTVV.

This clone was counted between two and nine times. The CDR3 spells CASNPGQDPYEQYF. CDR3 coding DNA: TGTGCCAGCAACCCGGGACAGGATCCATACGAGCAGTACTTC. The chain is built from TRBV2 and TRBJ2-7, with TRBD1 identical over 8 bases. J lost 4 bases, V lost 7 bases, and 9 bases had no gene match. The CDR3 has 14 residues. Germline V gives CDR1 SNHLY, CDR2 FYNNEI.

The CDR3 region is CASSLGGLPQHF. The CDR3 region has the DNA TGTGCCAGCAGCTTAGGAGGTTTGCCCCAGCATTTT. The chain recombines TRBV5-6 with TRBJ1-5; no clear D. CDR1 is SGHDT, CDR2 YYEEEE, per germline. Trimming removed 2 bases from V and 9 bases from J, with 9 bases in between. The CDR3 runs 12 residues.

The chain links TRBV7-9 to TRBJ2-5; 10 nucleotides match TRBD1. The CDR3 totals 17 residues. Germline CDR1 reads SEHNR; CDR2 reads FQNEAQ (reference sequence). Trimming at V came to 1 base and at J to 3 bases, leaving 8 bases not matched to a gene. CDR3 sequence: CASSLVIETGGKETQYF. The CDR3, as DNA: TGTGCCAGCAGCTTAGTCATCGAGACAGGGGGCAAAGAGACCCAGTACTTC.

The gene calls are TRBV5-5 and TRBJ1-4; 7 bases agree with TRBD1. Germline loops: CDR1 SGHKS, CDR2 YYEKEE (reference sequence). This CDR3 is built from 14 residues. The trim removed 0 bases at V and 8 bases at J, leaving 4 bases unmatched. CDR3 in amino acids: CASSLGQGREKLFF. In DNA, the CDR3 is TGTGCCAGCAGCTTGGGACAGGGTAGGGAAAAACTGTTTTTT.

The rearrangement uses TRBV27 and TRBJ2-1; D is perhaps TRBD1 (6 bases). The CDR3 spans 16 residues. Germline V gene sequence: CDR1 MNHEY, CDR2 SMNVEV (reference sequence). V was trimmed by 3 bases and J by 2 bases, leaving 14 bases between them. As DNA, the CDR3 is TGTGCCAGCAGTTTCGCAGGACAGTCAACCTACAATGAGCAGTTCTTC. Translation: CASSFAGQSTYNEQFF.

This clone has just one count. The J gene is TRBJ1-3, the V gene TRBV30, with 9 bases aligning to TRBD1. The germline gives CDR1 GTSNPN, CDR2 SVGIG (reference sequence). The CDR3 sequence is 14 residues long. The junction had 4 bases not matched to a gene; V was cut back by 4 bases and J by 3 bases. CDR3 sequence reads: CAWKGQGNGNTIYF. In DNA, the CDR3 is TGTGCCTGGAAAGGACAGGGGAATGGAAACACCATATATTTT.

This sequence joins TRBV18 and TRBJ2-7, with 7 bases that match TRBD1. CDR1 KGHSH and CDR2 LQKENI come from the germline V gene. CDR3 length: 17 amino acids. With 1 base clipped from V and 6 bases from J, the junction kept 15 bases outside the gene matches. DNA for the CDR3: TGTGCCAGCTCACCACGTCGATCCGGGACAGTAGCTAGCGAGCAGTACTTC. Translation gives CASSPRRSGTVASEQYF.